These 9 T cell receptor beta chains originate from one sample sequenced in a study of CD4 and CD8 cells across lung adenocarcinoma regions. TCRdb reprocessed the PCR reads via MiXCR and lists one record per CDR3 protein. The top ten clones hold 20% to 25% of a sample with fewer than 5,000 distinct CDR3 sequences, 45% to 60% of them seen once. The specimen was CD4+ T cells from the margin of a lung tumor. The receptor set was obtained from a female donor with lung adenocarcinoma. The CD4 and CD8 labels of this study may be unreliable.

In DNA form, the CDR3 reads TGTGCCAGCAGCCAAGATATGGCCCGTGAGCAGTTCTTC. It translates to CASSQDMAREQFF. The V gene is TRBV3-1, the J gene TRBJ2-1; D unclear. The CDR3 contains 13 residues. V was cut by 0 bases and J by 9 bases, with 9 bases left in between. The germline gives CDR1 LGHDT, CDR2 YNNKEL (reference sequence).

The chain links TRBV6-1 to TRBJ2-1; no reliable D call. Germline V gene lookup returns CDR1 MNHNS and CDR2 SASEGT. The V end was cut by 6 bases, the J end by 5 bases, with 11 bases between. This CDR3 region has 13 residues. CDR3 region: CASRPSRDNEQFF. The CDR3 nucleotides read TGTGCCAGCAGACCTAGTAGGGACAATGAGCAGTTCTTC.

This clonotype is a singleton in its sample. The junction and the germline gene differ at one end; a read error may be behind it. CDR3 region: CAGTSGRRTGALYF. As DNA, the CDR3 is TGTGCCGGTACTAGCGGGAGGCGCACCGGGGCGCTGTATTTT. This chain uses TRBV10-3 with TRBJ2-2; the match to TRBD2 covers 12 bases. The CDR3 contains 14 residues. The germline CDR1 and CDR2 sequences are ENHRY and SYGVKD.

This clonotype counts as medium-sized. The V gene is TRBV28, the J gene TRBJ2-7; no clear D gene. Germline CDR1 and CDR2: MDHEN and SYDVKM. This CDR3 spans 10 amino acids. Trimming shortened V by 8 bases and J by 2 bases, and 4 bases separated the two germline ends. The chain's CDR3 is CASGTYEQYF. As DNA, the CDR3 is TGTGCCAGCGGGACCTACGAGCAGTACTTC.

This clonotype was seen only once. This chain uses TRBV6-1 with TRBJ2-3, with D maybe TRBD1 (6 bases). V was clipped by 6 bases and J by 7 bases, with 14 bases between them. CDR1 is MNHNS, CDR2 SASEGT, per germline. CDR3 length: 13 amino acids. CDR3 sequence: CASRMTGENTQYF. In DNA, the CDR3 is TGTGCCAGCAGGATGACAGGCGAAAATACGCAGTATTTT.

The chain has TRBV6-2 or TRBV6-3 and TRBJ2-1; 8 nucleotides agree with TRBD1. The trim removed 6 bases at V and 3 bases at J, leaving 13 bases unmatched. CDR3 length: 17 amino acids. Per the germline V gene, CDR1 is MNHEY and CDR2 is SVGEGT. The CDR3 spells CASRTGHRGNFYNEQFF. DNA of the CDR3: TGTGCCAGCAGGACCGGCCACAGGGGGAATTTCTACAATGAGCAGTTCTTC.

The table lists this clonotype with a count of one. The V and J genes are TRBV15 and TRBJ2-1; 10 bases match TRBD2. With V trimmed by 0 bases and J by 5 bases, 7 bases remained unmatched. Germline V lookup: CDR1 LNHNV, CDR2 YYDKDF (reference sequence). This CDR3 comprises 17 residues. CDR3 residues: CATSRDLASGSHNEQFF. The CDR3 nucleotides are TGTGCCACCAGCAGAGATCTGGCTAGCGGGAGCCACAATGAGCAGTTCTTC.

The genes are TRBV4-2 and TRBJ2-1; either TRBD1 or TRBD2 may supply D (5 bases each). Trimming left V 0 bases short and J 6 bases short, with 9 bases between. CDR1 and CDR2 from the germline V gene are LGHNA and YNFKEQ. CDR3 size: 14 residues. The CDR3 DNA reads TGTGCCAGCAGCCAAGATCTTGGGGGCAATGAGCAGTTCTTC. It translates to CASSQDLGGNEQFF.

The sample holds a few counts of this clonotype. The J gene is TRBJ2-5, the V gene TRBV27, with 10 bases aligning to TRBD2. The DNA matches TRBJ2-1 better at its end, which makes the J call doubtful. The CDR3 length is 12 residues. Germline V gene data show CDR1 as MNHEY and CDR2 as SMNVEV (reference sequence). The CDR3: CASSKLAGEQFF. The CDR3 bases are TGTGCCAGCAGTAAACTAGCGGGGGAGCAGTTCTTC.